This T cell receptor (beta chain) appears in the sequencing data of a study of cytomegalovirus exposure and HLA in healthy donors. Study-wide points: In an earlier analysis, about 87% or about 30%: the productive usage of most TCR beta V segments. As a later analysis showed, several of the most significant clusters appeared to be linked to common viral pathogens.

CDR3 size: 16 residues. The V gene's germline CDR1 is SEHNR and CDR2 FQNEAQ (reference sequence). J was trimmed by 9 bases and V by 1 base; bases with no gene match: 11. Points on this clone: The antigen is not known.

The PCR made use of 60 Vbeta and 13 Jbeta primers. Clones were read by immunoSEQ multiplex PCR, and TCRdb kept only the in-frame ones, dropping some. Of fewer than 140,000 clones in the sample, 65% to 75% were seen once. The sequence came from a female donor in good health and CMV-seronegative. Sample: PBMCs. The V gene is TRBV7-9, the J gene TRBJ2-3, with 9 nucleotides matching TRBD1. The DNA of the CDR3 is TGTGCCAGCAGCTTAGGGGGACAGGGAAAATGGTCGACGCAGTATTTT. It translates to CASSLGGQGKWSTQYF.